This TCR beta chain was recorded in a study of blood T cell repertoires in COVID-19. Study at large: Acute and convalescent COVID-19 specimens originated in the United States, Italy and Spain. PBMCs, B-cell-depleted T cells, or T cells provided the cDNA or gDNA that made up the material.

CDR3 length: 16 residues. Germline V lookup: CDR1 MNHEY, CDR2 SMNVEV (reference sequence). With 6 bases removed from V and 3 bases from J, the gap between germline ends came to 21 bases. Method: immunoSEQ multiplex PCR; TCRdb's copy keeps in-frame clones and lacks some. The sample shows 16,000 or so clones, roughly nine tenths of them seen only once. The gene calls are TRBV27 and TRBJ2-7; D is perhaps TRBD2 (6 bases). Sequencing was performed on peripheral blood. The origin of this receptor is a man at least 80 years old with acute or convalescent COVID-19. As DNA, the CDR3 is TGTGCCAGCAGACCCGCGGGGTCTAGGTCATACTACGAGCAGTACTTC. Translated: CASRPAGSRSYYEQYF.